The TCR beta chain described here comes from a study of human T cells and chemical hapten exposure. At the level of the study: The patients, most of them female, presented with alopecia areata, totalis or universalis.

Stated time point: patch test 2, 6 weeks after DPC sensitization. Treatment of the sample: therapeutic diphenylcyclopropenone sensitization with weekly scalp DPC. Individual cDNA molecules had unique molecular identifiers attached to them by the library. TCRdb used MiXCR to reprocess the RACE reads, holding one entry per CDR3 protein. The top ten clones hold about 5.6% of a sample with around 360,000 distinct CDR3 sequences, 6% to 7% of them seen once. The junction had 6 bases not matched to a gene; V was cut back by 5 bases and J by 6 bases. This CDR3 is built from 14 residues. Germline-derived CDR1 and CDR2 are SGHTA and FQGNSA.

The TCR was taken from a woman aged 18 to 35 with alopecia areata. Some clones in this sample may be carry-over from other donors' samples. V usage is TRBV7-2 and J usage is TRBJ2-3; 9 bases are shared with TRBD1. The material sequenced was whole blood, taken in connection with sensitization to the hapten diphenylcyclopropenone (DPC). CDR3 DNA sequence: TGTGCCAGCAGCCCGGGACAGGGAGTGGATACGCAGTATTTT. This encodes CASSPGQGVDTQYF. Together with reference TRBV7-2 and TRBJ2-3, the CDR3 gives the full variable domain: GAGVSQSPSNKVTEKGKDVELRCDPISGHTALYWYRQSLGQGLEFLIYFQGNSAPDKSGLPSDRFSAERTGGSVSTLTIQRTQQEDSAVYLCASSPGQGVDTQYFGPGTRLTVL.